These T cell receptor beta chains were read from a single sample in a study of CD4 and CD8 cells across lung adenocarcinoma regions. TCRdb recomputed calls from the PCR reads with MiXCR, one row per CDR3 protein. The sample contains around 11,000 distinct CDR3 sequences, about 55% of which appear only once. The sample comprised CD4+ T cells from the center of a lung tumor. All receptors come from a male donor with lung adenocarcinoma. The CD4 and CD8 labels of this study may be unreliable. Both conserved end residues are part of each CDR3.

>.|TRBV6-1
CASSDGGRYEQYF
>TRBJ2-3|TRBV6-1
CASRARDRQNTDTQYF
>TRBJ2-1|TRBV4-1
CASSQEGATGYNEQFF
>TRBJ2-6|TRBV6-1
CASSIGAIAHPWAYEQSF
>TRBJ2-5|TRBV9
CASSPSPLAGGQETQYF
>TRBJ2-2|TRBV6-5
CASSHGTGGPGELFF
>TRBJ1-1|TRBV6-2/TRBV6-3
CASRVRQGAMNTEAFF
>TRBJ2-7|TRBV27
CASSRLPPGGSYEQYF
>TRBJ2-1|TRBV10-1
CASSGGAAILDNEQFF
>TRBJ2-6|TRBV9
CASSPRQGALPGANVLTF
>TRBJ1-2|TRBV6-1
CASRGTGGEVLVGYTF
>TRBJ2-7|TRBV7-8
CASNPIGTGNEQYF
>TRBJ2-1|TRBV6-5
CASSFWTSGDSYNEQFF
>TRBJ2-1|TRBV6-1
CASSKRGTDNEQFF
>TRBJ2-3|TRBV4-1
CASSQALRSGRTQYF
>TRBJ2-3|TRBV7-2
CASSFRRTDTQYF
>TRBJ2-3|TRBV6-4
CASRDSGRWGTDTQYF
>TRBJ2-1|TRBV6-5
CASSYSYGIRGAYNEQFF
>TRBJ1-5|TRBV6-1
CASNKLWDGWPQHF
>TRBJ2-2|TRBV6-1
CASSRSLGDLITGELFF
>TRBJ2-1|TRBV10-3
CAISESTGLNEQFF
>TRBJ2-3|TRBV27
CASRATGLAGQSAKDTQYF
>TRBJ2-3|TRBV6-5
CASSFGSGEAKDTQYF
>TRBJ2-3|TRBV7-6
CASGFGTFSPDTQYF
>TRBJ2-5|TRBV10-1
CARGDGRRGTDTQYF
>TRBJ2-3|TRBV6-1
CASKRQGATFTTDTQYF
>TRBJ2-5|TRBV6-1
CAGSEASGGQETQYF
>TRBJ2-1|TRBV7-2
CASRPSRGERNEQFF
>TRBJ2-5|TRBV7-2
CASSLGGGQNTQYF
>TRBJ2-1|TRBV27
CASSPQFSGMGEQFF
>TRBJ2-4|TRBV6-4
CASSLTAARGGSAKNTQYF
>TRBJ2-4|TRBV6-1
CASIEVPGGKNIQYF
>.|TRBV7-2
CASSPTTSGWGETQYF
>TRBJ2-1|TRBV6-1
CASRPSGLAGVLSRDEQFF
>TRBJ1-6|TRBV4-1
CASSQSTGEVSPLHF
>TRBJ2-5|TRBV11-2
CASSLASAGPTPKTQYF
>TRBJ2-5|TRBV6-5
CASSNPWETQYF
>TRBJ2-3|TRBV10-3
CALGLQAVSTETLYF
>TRBJ2-7|TRBV9
CASTAGGPGGEQYF
>TRBJ2-2|TRBV6-1
CASSQSGGNTEEQFF
>TRBJ2-5|TRBV7-2
CAGLGGADQETQYF
>.|TRBV6-1
CASSVGLGQETQYF
>.|TRBV12-3/TRBV12-4
CASTSSSQETQYF
>.|TRBV20-1
CSARDETSWNYEQYF
>TRBJ2-7|TRBV10-1
CASSADRSGEQYF
>TRBJ1-2|TRBV6-2/TRBV6-3
CASSYSGLSSGYTF
>TRBJ2-3|TRBV6-1
CASRGAGFCDTETQYF
>.|TRBV6-1
CASSETWTSGTNEQYF
>TRBJ2-1|TRBV11-3
CASSLTGTHNEQFF
>TRBJ2-7|TRBV3-1
CASGTRFYEQYF
>TRBJ2-5|TRBV27
CASSIQGVETQYF
>TRBJ2-3|TRBV6-1
CASTPSYVTDTQYF
>TRBJ2-3|TRBV6-1
CASSEVAGGGTDTQYF
>TRBJ2-5|TRBV7-7
CASSLRQGRQETQYF
>TRBJ1-2|TRBV6-1
CASSEASGSGGYTF
>TRBJ1-2|TRBV27
CASSLNPFNYGYTF